This TCR beta chain emerged from a study of technical replicates of blood from a few donors. Assay used: immunoSEQ multiplex PCR; TCRdb lists only in-frame clones, some missing. The sample lists tens of thousands of clones, around 94% seen once, with 0.25% in the top ten. This clone was counted once. Germline CDR1 reads SGHAT; CDR2 reads FQNNGV. This CDR3 comprises 16 residues. V was clipped by 2 bases and J by 1 base; unmatched bases: 4. This TCR came from a human donor in good health. Input material: T cells isolated from PBMCs. The rearrangement uses TRBV11-2 and TRBJ1-4; TRBD1 aligns across 7 bases. DNA for the CDR3: TGTGCCAGCAGCTTATACAGGGGAGGAACTAATGAAAAACTGTTTTTT. Residues: CASSLYRGGTNEKLFF. Combining the CDR3 with reference TRBV11-2 and TRBJ1-4 gives the whole variable domain EAGVAQSPRYKIIEKRQSVAFWCNPISGHATLYWYQQILGQGPKLLIQFQNNGVVDDSQLPKDRFSAERLKGVDSTLKIQPAKLEDSAVYLCASSLYRGGTNEKLFFGSGTQLSVL.